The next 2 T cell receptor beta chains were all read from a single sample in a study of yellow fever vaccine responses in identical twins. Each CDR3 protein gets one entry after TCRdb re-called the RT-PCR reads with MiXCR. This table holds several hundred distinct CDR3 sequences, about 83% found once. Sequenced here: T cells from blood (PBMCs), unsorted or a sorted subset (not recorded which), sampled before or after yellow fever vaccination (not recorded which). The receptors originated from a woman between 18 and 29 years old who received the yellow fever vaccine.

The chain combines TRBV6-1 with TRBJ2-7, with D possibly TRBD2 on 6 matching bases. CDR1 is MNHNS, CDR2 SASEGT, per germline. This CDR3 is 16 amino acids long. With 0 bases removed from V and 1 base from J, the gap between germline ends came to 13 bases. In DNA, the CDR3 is TGTGCCAGCAGTGAAGCTGTCGGGGGTGTGTCCTACGAGCAGTACTTC. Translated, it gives CASSEAVGGVSYEQYF.

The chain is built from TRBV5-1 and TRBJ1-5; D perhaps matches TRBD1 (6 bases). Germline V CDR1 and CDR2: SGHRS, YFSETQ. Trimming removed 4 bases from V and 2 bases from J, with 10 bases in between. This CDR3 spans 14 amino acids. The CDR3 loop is CASSPTGGNQPQHF. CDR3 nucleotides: TGCGCCAGCAGCCCGACAGGAGGCAATCAGCCCCAGCATTTT.